This T cell receptor (beta chain) was recovered during a study of CD8+ T cells in alopecia areata. Background on the study: Oral tofacitinib (5 to 10 mg twice daily) was administered to treated patients. After 6 to 18 months of tofacitinib, follow-up continued 6 months off drug. Study-level points and caveats: Scalp samples also contribute reads from the resident alphabeta T cells found in normal skin. Between patients, shared TCR sequences were less clear than in mice. This was possibly due in part to HLA diversity in the patient population.

The sequencing template was cDNA reverse transcribed from extracted RNA. Assay: immunoSEQ multiplex PCR; the TCRdb copy retains only in-frame clones and omits some. The sample has over 150,000 clones; 59% are singletons. This CDR3 spans 16 amino acids. V was trimmed by 5 bases and J by 1 base, leaving 17 bases between them. The V gene's germline CDR1 is SGHTA and CDR2 FQGNSA. A remark on this clone: As yet, its antigen is unknown.

The sequences come from CD4+ T cells sorted from blood, collected at week 0. The receptor was isolated from a human donor with alopecia areata. The chain has TRBV7-2 and TRBJ2-5, with D perhaps TRBD2 (6 bases). The chain's CDR3 is CASSPEGRQFQETQYF. The CDR3 DNA follows: TGTGCCAGCAGCCCGGAGGGCAGACAATTCCAAGAGACCCAGTACTTC.